The next 14 T cell receptor beta chains were all read from a single sample in a study of T cells after yellow fever vaccination. TCRdb ran MiXCR on the 5' RACE reads and lists one entry per CDR3 protein. Among roughly 96,000 distinct CDR3 sequences listed, about 8.2% were seen once. The source was CD8+ T cells not binding an NS4B(214-222) dextramer, sorted from PBMCs, collected approximately 16 days after the first yellow fever vaccination. All receptors come from a man in his late teens or twenties who received the YFV17D yellow fever vaccine.

This clonotype was observed many times. This rearrangement joins TRBV5-6 to TRBJ1-2; tentative D call: TRBD1 (6 bases). The CDR3 is made up of 15 amino acids. Germline V gene data show CDR1 as SGHDT and CDR2 as YYEEEE. With 7 bases removed from V and 6 bases from J, the gap between germline ends came to 22 bases. The chain's CDR3 is CASQGTYAGLHGYTF. In DNA form, the CDR3 reads TGTGCCAGCCAAGGGACATACGCAGGTTTACATGGCTACACCTTC.

The chain links TRBV7-7 to TRBJ2-7; no reliable D call. This CDR3 is built from 14 residues. V dropped 1 base and J dropped 7 bases, with 14 bases sitting between them. Germline values: CDR1 SSHAT, CDR2 FNYEAQ (reference sequence). Written as DNA, the CDR3 is TGTGCCAGCAGCTTAGAGGCACACTGGGAAGAGCAGTACTTC. Protein product: CASSLEAHWEEQYF.

The chain employs TRBV5-6 and TRBJ2-7; TRBD1 matches at 12 bases. The CDR3 covers 14 residues. Losses at the gene ends were 3 bases for V and 4 bases for J; bases not matched to a gene: 2. Per germline, CDR1 SGHDT and CDR2 YYEEEE. Written as DNA, the CDR3 is TGTGCCAGCAGCTCGGGACAGGGGGCATACGAGCAGTACGTC. Translation: CASSSGQGAYEQYV.

This clonotype was counted between two and nine times. This sequence joins TRBV7-8 and TRBJ2-5; 8 bases are shared with TRBD2. Germline values: CDR1 SGHVS, CDR2 FQNEAQ. V trimming: 4 bases; J trimming: 2 bases; junction bases outside the gene matches: 9. The CDR3 is made up of 16 amino acids. The CDR3 protein is CASSSYRGGIQETQYF. DNA of the CDR3: TGTGCCAGCAGCTCCTACCGGGGGGGCATTCAAGAGACCCAGTACTTC.

This chain joins TRBV12-5 and TRBJ2-7, with TRBD1 identical over 8 bases. CDR1 and CDR2 from the germline V gene are LGHNT and FRNRAP. The CDR3 spans 15 residues. Trimming cost V 4 bases and J 1 base; bases outside gene matches: 6. The CDR3 reads CASGSGQGASYEQYF. The CDR3 DNA follows: TGTGCTAGTGGTTCAGGCCAGGGGGCTTCCTACGAGCAGTACTTC.

This clonotype occurred a few times. A junction boundary mismatches the germline segment, possibly from a read error. The rearrangement links TRBV20-1 to TRBJ2-3, with 12 bases lining up with TRBD2. This CDR3 is 19 amino acids long. CDR1 DFQATT and CDR2 SNEGSKA come from the germline V gene (reference sequence). The CDR3 sequence: CCARVSSGGVWFGTDTQYF. CDR3 nucleotides: TGCTGTGCTAGAGTTTCTAGCGGGGGGGTTTGGTTCGGCACAGATACGCAGTATTTT.

J is TRBJ2-7 and V is TRBV27; D is perhaps TRBD1 or TRBD2 (6 bases each). Germline-derived CDR1 and CDR2 are MNHEY and SMNVEV (reference sequence). Trimming pared 0 bases from V and 2 bases from J, leaving 14 bases between. CDR3 length: 16 residues. DNA for the CDR3: TGTGCCAGCAGTTTATCGGTAGGGGGGTTGGCCTACGAGCAGTACTTC. Its protein product is CASSLSVGGLAYEQYF.

This clonotype has a handful of counts. This chain joins TRBV11-2 and TRBJ2-1; 9 nucleotides line up with TRBD2. Germline CDR1 is SGHAT and CDR2 is FQNNGV. The CDR3 is made up of 16 amino acids. V lost 5 bases to trimming and J lost 7 bases; unmatched junction nucleotides: 12. The CDR3 protein is CASSLLRGGRVNEQFF. The CDR3 DNA is TGTGCCAGCAGCCTGTTGCGGGGGGGCCGGGTAAATGAGCAGTTCTTC.

This clonotype has only a few counts. V is TRBV5-6 and J is TRBJ2-2; D remains unclear. This CDR3 comprises 15 residues. CDR1 and CDR2 (germline): SGHDT, YYEEEE. V lost 3 bases and J lost 1, with 10 bases in between. The CDR3 loop is CASSSWNLNTGELFF. The DNA of the CDR3 is TGTGCCAGCAGCTCTTGGAACTTGAACACCGGGGAGCTGTTTTTT. Full variable domain (remainder filled in from reference TRBV5-6 and TRBJ2-2): DAGVTQSPTHLIKTRGQQVTLRCSPKSGHDTVSWYQQALGQGPQFIFQYYEEEERQRGNFPDRFSGHQFPNYSSELNVNALLLGDSALYLCASSSWNLNTGELFFGEGSRLTVL.

The rearrangement links TRBV19 to TRBJ1-5; maybe TRBD1 (6 bases). Trimming took 3 bases from V and 7 from J, leaving 16 bases between them. Germline V gives CDR1 LNHDA, CDR2 SQIVND (reference sequence). The CDR3 has 15 amino acids. This chain's CDR3 is CASSMSPGVGQPQHF. The DNA of the CDR3 is TGTGCCAGTAGTATGTCCCCAGGGGTTGGGCAGCCCCAGCATTTT.

This clonotype has more than one count but fewer than ten. This sequence joins TRBV7-9 and TRBJ2-3; 7 bases agree with TRBD1. CDR1 is SEHNR and CDR2 is FQNEAQ in the germline V gene (reference sequence). The CDR3 has 16 residues. V shed 2 bases and J 0 bases; nucleotides not matched to a gene: 5. CDR3 in amino acids: CASSLTGQPSTDTQYF. The CDR3 bases are TGTGCCAGCAGCTTAACGGGACAGCCTAGCACAGATACGCAGTATTTT.

The rearrangement uses TRBV4-3 and TRBJ1-5, with D uncertain. The CDR3 covers 16 residues. Trimming pared 0 bases from V and 6 bases from J, leaving 15 bases between. Germline CDR1 reads LGHNA; CDR2 reads YSLEER. The CDR3 loop is CASSQEVSRAFQPQHF. The DNA of the CDR3 is TGCGCCAGCAGCCAAGAGGTTTCTCGGGCCTTTCAGCCCCAGCATTTT.

The V gene is TRBV19, the J gene TRBJ2-7; D is unclear. Trimming removed 3 bases from V and 0 bases from J, with 12 bases in between. CDR1 LNHDA and CDR2 SQIVND come from the germline V gene (reference sequence). The CDR3 has 15 residues. The CDR3 coding sequence is TGTGCCAGTAGTATGGGTTTGGGCAACTCCTACGAGCAGTACTTC. As protein: CASSMGLGNSYEQYF.

The J gene is TRBJ2-4, the V gene TRBV30; TRBD1 agrees at 8 bases. The trim removed 5 bases at V and 4 bases at J, leaving 7 bases unmatched. This CDR3 spans 14 amino acids. CDR1 is GTSNPN, CDR2 SVGIG, per germline (reference sequence). The CDR3 DNA reads as TGTGCCTGGGGACAGGGAACGGGAAAAAACATTCAGTACTTC. It translates to CAWGQGTGKNIQYF.